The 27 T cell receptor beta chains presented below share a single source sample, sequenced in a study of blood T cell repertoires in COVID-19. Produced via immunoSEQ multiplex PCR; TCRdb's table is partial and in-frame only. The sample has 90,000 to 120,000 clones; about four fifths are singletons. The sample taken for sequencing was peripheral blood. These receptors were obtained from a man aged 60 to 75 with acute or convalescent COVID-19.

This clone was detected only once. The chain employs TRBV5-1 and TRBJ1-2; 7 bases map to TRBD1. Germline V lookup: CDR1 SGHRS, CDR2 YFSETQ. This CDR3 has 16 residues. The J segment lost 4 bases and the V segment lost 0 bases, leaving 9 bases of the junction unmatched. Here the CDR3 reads CASSLAGTARTYGYTF. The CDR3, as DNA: TGCGCCAGCAGCTTGGCTGGGACAGCGAGGACCTATGGCTACACCTTC.

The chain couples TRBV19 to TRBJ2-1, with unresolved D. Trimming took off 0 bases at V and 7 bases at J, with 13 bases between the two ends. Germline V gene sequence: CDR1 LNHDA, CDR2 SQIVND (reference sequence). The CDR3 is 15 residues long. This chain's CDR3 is CASSIESTILNEQFF. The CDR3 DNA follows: TGTGCCAGTAGTATAGAGAGTACTATTTTAAATGAGCAGTTCTTC.

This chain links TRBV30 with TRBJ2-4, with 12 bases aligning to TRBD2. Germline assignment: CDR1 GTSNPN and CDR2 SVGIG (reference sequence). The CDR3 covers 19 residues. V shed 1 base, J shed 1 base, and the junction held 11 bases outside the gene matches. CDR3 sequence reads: CAWSGWTSGTFGAKNIQYF. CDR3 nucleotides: TGTGCCTGGAGTGGCTGGACTAGCGGGACCTTCGGGGCCAAAAACATTCAGTACTTC.

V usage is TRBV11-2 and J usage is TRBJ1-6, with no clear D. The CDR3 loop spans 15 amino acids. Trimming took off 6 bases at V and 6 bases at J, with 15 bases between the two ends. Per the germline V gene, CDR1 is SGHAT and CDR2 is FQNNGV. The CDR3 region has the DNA TGTGCCAGCAGGCATAGGGCGGAGGGTAATTCACCCCTCCACTTT. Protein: CASRHRAEGNSPLHF.

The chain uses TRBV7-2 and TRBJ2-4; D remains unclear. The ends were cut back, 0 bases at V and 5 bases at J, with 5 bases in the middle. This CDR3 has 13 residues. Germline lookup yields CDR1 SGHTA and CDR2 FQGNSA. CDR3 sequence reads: CASSLARQNIQYF. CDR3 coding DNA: TGTGCCAGCAGCTTAGCGAGGCAAAACATTCAGTACTTC.

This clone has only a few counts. The chain's CDR3 is CASSAESGIMNTEAFF. The CDR3, as DNA: TGTGCCAGCAGTGCCGAGTCAGGGATTATGAACACTGAAGCTTTCTTT. This rearrangement joins TRBV25-1 to TRBJ1-1, with D possibly TRBD1 on 5 matching bases. Trimming shortened V by 4 bases and J by 0 bases, and 15 bases separated the two germline ends. This CDR3 is built from 16 residues. The germline V gene has CDR1 MGHDK and CDR2 SYGVNS.

The chain's CDR3 is CASSPESSGAFRAFF. CDR3 sequence (DNA): TGCGCCAGCAGCCCCGAGAGCAGTGGGGCCTTCCGAGCTTTCTTT. The V call is TRBV5-1, the J call TRBJ1-1, with D perhaps matching TRBD1 (5 bases). V was shortened by 4 bases and J by 10 bases, with 23 bases between the two germline ends. Germline loops: CDR1 SGHRS, CDR2 YFSETQ. CDR3 length: 15 residues.

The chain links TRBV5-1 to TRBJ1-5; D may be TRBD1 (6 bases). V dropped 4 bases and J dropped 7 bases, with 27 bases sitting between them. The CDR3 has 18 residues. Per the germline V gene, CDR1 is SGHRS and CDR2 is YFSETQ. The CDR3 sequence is CASSLKPRGHPSGQPQHF. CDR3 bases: TGCGCCAGCAGCCTAAAACCGCGGGGGCACCCTTCGGGGCAGCCCCAGCATTTT.

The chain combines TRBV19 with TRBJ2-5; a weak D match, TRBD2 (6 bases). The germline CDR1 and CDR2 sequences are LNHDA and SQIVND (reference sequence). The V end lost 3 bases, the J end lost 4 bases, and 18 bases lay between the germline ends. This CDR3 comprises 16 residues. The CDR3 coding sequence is TGTGCCAGTAGTATCACCGGGACTCCGAGGGGAGAGACCCAGTACTTC. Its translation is CASSITGTPRGETQYF.

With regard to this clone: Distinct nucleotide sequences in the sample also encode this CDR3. CDR3 nucleotides: TGTGCCAGCAGCTTACAGGGGCCCGGGGAGCTGTTTTTT. Its translation: CASSLQGPGELFF. The rearrangement joins TRBV5-4 to TRBJ2-2; 7 bases are a match to TRBD1. Germline CDR1 and CDR2: SGHNT and YYREEE (reference sequence). The CDR3 loop spans 13 amino acids. V was pared by 2 bases and J by 6 bases, with 1 base of the junction left unmatched.

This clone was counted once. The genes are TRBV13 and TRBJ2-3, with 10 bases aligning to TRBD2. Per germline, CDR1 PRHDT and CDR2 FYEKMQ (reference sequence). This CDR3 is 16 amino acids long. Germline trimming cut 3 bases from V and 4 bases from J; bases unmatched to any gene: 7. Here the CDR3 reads CASSFPPSGSSDTQYF. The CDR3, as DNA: TGTGCCAGCAGCTTCCCTCCTAGCGGGAGCTCAGATACGCAGTATTTT.

The CDR3 nucleotides are TGTGCCAGCAGCTCTAGGAGGCCCTACGAGCAGTACTTC. Translation gives CASSSRRPYEQYF. This chain uses TRBV7-9 with TRBJ2-7; D perhaps matches TRBD2 (5 bases). The V gene lost 4 bases and the J gene lost 2 bases, with 9 bases spanning the gap. The CDR3 has 13 residues. The germline CDR1 and CDR2 sequences are SEHNR and FQNEAQ (reference sequence). Full variable domain (outside the CDR3, taken from reference TRBV7-9 and TRBJ2-7): DTGVSQNPRHKITKRGQNVTFRCDPISEHNRLYWYRQTLGQGPEFLTYFQNEAQLEKSRLLSDRFSAERPKGSFSTLEIQRTEQGDSAMYLCASSSRRPYEQYFGPGTRLTVT.

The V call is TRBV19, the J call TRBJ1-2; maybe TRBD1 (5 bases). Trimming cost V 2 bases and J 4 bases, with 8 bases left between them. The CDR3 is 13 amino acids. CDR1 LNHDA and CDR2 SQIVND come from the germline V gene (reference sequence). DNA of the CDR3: TGTGCCAGTAGTATACGGGGACTCTATGGCTACACCTTC. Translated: CASSIRGLYGYTF. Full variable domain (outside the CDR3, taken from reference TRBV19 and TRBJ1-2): DGGITQSPKYLFRKEGQNVTLSCEQNLNHDAMYWYRQDPGQGLRLIYYSQIVNDFQKGDIAEGYSVSREKKESFPLTVTSAQKNPTAFYLCASSIRGLYGYTFGSGTRLTVV.

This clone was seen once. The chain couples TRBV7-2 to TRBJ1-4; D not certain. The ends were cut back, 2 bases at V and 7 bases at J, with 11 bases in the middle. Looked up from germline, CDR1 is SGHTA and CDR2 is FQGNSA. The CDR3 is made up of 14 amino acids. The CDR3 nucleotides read TGTGCCAGCAGCTTACGAGGGCTTGGTGAAAAACTGTTTTTT. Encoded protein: CASSLRGLGEKLFF.

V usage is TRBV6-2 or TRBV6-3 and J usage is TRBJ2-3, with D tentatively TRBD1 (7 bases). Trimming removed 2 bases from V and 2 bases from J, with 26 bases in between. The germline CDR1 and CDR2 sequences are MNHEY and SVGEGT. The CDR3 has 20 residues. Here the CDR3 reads CASSYPTGISRDSDTDTQYF. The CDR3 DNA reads TGTGCCAGCAGTTACCCGACAGGGATCTCCCGGGACTCGGACACAGATACGCAGTATTTT.

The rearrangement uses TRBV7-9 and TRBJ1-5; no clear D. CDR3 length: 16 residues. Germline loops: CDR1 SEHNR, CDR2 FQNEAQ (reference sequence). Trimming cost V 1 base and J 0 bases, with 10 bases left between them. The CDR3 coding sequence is TGTGCCAGCAGCTTAGGCGGTGGGTATAGCAATCAGCCCCAGCATTTT. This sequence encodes CASSLGGGYSNQPQHF.

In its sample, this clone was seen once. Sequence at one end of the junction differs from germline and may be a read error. In nucleotides, the CDR3 is TGTGCCAGTAGACCCCAGGTCGGGACAGCTCTCTTC. Its translation: CASRPQVGTALF. The gene calls are TRBV19 and TRBJ2-7; 7 positions agree with TRBD1. The CDR3 spans 12 residues. CDR1 and CDR2 from the germline V gene are LNHDA and SQIVND (reference sequence).

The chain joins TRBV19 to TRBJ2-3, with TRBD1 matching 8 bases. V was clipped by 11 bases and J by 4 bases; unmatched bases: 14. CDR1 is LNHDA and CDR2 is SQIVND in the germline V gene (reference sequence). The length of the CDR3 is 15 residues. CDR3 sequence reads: CASSVGQGASDTQYF. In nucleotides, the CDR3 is TGTGCCTCTTCCGTGGGGCAGGGGGCTTCAGATACGCAGTATTTT.

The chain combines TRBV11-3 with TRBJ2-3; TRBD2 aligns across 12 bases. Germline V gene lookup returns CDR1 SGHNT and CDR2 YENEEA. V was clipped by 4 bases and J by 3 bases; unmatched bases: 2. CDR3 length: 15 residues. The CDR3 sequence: CASSSGLAGTDTQYF. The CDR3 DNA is TGTGCCAGCAGCTCCGGACTAGCGGGGACAGATACGCAGTATTTT.

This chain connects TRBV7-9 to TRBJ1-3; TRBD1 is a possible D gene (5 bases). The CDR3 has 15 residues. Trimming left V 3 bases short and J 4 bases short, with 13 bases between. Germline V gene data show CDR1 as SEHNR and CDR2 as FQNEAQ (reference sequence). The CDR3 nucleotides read TGTGCCAGCAGCTTTGGGTCCCAGGGCGGAAACACCATATATTTT. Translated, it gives CASSFGSQGGNTIYF.

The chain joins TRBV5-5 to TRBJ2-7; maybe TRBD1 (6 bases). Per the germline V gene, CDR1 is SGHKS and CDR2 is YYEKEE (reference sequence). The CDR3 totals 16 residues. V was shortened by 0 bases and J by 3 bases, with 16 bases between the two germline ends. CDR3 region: CASSLDGPGVLYEQYV. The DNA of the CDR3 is TGTGCCAGCAGCTTGGACGGCCCAGGGGTACTCTACGAGCAGTACGTC.

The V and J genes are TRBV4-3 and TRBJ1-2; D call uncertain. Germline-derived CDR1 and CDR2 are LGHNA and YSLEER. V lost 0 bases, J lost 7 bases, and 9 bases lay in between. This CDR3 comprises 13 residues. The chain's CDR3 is CASSQDEAIGYTF. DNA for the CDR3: TGCGCCAGCAGCCAAGATGAGGCGATTGGCTACACCTTC.

Here the CDR3 DNA reads TGTGCCAGCAGCTTAGCTCGGGGACAGAGCACAGATACGCAGTATTTT. It encodes CASSLARGQSTDTQYF. The chain is built from TRBV11-2 and TRBJ2-3; 7 positions agree with TRBD1. V was clipped by 1 base and J by 0 bases; unmatched bases: 4. Per germline, CDR1 SGHAT and CDR2 FQNNGV. The CDR3 sequence is 16 residues long.

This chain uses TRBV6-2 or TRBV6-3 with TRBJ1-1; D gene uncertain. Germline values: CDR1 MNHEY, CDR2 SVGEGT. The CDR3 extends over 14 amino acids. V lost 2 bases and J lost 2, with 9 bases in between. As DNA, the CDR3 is TGTGCCAGCAGTTACGGGAGGATTAACACTGAAGCTTTCTTT. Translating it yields CASSYGRINTEAFF.

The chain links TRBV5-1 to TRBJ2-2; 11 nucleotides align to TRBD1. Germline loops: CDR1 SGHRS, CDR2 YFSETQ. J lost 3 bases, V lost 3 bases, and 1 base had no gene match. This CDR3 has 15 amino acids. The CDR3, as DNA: TGCGCCAGCAGCTGGACAGGGGGCTACACCGGGGAGCTGTTTTTT. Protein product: CASSWTGGYTGELFF. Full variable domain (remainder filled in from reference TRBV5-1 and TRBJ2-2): KAGVTQTPRYLIKTRGQQVTLSCSPISGHRSVSWYQQTPGQGLQFLFEYFSETQRNKGNFPGRFSGRQFSNSRSEMNVSTLELGDSALYLCASSWTGGYTGELFFGEGSRLTVL.

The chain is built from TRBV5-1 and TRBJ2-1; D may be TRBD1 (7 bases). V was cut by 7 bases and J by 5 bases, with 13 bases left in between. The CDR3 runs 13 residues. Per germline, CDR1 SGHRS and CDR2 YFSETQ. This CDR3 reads CASAGQLNNEQFF. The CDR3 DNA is TGCGCCAGCGCGGGACAGCTAAACAATGAGCAGTTCTTC.

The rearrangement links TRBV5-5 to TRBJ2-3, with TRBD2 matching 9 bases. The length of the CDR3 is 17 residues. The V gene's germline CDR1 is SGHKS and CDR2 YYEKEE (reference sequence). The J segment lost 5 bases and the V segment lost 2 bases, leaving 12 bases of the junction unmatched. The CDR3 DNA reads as TGTGCCAGCAGCTTCCGCGGGGGAGCGGGAGGCGTAGATACGCAGTATTTT. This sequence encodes CASSFRGGAGGVDTQYF.